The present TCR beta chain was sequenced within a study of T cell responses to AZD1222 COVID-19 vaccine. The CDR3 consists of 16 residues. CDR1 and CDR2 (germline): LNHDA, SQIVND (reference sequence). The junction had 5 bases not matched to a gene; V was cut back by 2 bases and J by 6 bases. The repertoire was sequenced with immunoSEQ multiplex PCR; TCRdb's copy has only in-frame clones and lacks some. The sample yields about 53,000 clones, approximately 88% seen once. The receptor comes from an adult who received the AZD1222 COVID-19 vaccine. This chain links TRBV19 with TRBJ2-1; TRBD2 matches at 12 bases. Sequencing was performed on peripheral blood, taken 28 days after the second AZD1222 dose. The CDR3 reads CASSIPTSGRRNEQFF. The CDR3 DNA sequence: TGTGCCAGTAGTATACCCACTAGCGGGAGGCGCAATGAGCAGTTCTTC. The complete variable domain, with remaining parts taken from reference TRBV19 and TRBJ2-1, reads DGGITQSPKYLFRKEGQNVTLSCEQNLNHDAMYWYRQDPGQGLRLIYYSQIVNDFQKGDIAEGYSVSREKKESFPLTVTSAQKNPTAFYLCASSIPTSGRRNEQFFGPGTRLTVL.